This record covers a single T cell receptor (beta chain). In the original workflow: Amplifying reference gene primers gave estimates of nucleated cell counts. This table comes from immunoSEQ multiplex PCR, and its TCRdb copy is limited to in-frame clones, with some not included. The V and J calls and clone size are taken from that table; D and trimming were inferred from the DNA. The sample includes about 81,000 clones, around 80% seen only once; the top ten take about 6.9%. The data were taken from a study of blood T cell repertoires in COVID-19. Study summary: COVID-19 samples, acute and convalescent, were from the United States, Italy and Spain. PBMCs, B-cell-depleted T cells, or T cells were the source of the cDNA or gDNA that made up the material.

After removal of 4 bases from V and 4 bases from J, the junction contained 7 bases not matched to a gene. Germline CDR1 and CDR2: SGHRS and YFSETQ. The CDR3 contains 15 residues. The chain employs TRBV5-1 and TRBJ1-1, with TRBD1 matching 10 bases. The sample consisted of peripheral blood. The source of this sequence is a human donor in a cohort sampled during active COVID-19. This CDR3 reads CASSLRTGGSTEAFF. In DNA, the CDR3 is TGCGCCAGCAGCCTCCGGACAGGGGGGAGCACTGAAGCTTTCTTT.